The 10 T cell receptor beta chains presented below share a single source sample, sequenced in a study of blood T cell repertoires in COVID-19. Only in-frame clones appear in the TCRdb table, and some are missing; sequencing was by immunoSEQ multiplex PCR. The sample records 180,000 or so clones, 70% to 85% being singletons. The sample was peripheral blood. The receptors were gathered from a human donor with acute or convalescent COVID-19. The donor label of this sample is uncertain.

This clone was observed a handful of times. This chain links TRBV10-2 with TRBJ2-3, with a possible D match to TRBD2 (6 bases). Between the trimmed V and J ends, which lost 3 bases and 1 base, there was a span of 11 bases. The CDR3 spans 15 residues. Per germline, CDR1 WSHSY and CDR2 SAAADI. CDR3 sequence (DNA): TGCGCCAGCAGTGAAAGGGCTAGCGGCACAGATACGCAGTATTTT. Its translation is CASSERASGTDTQYF.

The chain links TRBV2 to TRBJ1-2, with a weak D call TRBD1 (6 bases). CDR3 length: 13 residues. The V gene's germline CDR1 is SNHLY and CDR2 FYNNEI. V was pared by 6 bases and J by 8 bases, with 16 bases between. The CDR3 spells CASSLRTVGGYTF. CDR3 DNA: TGTGCCAGCAGCCTTAGGACAGTAGGGGGCTACACCTTC.

The gene calls are TRBV27 and TRBJ2-3; 7 bases map to TRBD1. CDR3 length: 15 residues. Germline trimming cut 6 bases from V and 0 bases from J; bases unmatched to any gene: 6. From germline, CDR1 is MNHEY and CDR2 SMNVEV (reference sequence). CDR3 region: CASSRTGSSTDTQYF. The CDR3 region has the DNA TGTGCCAGCAGCCGGACAGGATCTAGCACAGATACGCAGTATTTT.

This clone has just a few counts. J is TRBJ2-5 and V is TRBV30, with D possibly TRBD1 on 7 matching bases. The V gene's germline CDR1 is GTSNPN and CDR2 SVGIG (reference sequence). The CDR3 sequence is 14 residues long. Trimming stripped 1 base from V and 4 bases from J, with 13 bases between. This CDR3 reads CAWSEAGGGETQYF. CDR3 bases: TGTGCCTGGAGTGAAGCAGGGGGAGGAGAGACCCAGTACTTC. Full variable domain (missing parts from reference TRBV30 and TRBJ2-5): SQTIHQWPATLVQPVGSPLSLECTVEGTSNPNLYWYRQAAGRGLQLLFYSVGIGQISSEVPQNLSASRPQDRQFILSSKKLLLSDSGFYLCAWSEAGGGETQYFGPGTRLLVL.

The V gene is TRBV28, the J gene TRBJ1-1; TRBD1 might be the D (5 bases). Germline V gives CDR1 MDHEN, CDR2 SYDVKM. CDR3 length equals 12 residues. V shed 10 bases and J shed 11 bases, with 20 bases lying between them. The CDR3 DNA reads as TGTGCCACCCGGGGAGGGACGATGATGGCTTTCTTT. Its translation: CATRGGTMMAFF.

The genes are TRBV2 and TRBJ2-1; maybe TRBD1 (6 bases). CDR1 and CDR2 from the germline V gene are SNHLY and FYNNEI. V was cut by 7 bases and J by 8 bases, with 9 bases left in between. The CDR3 covers 11 residues. The CDR3 DNA follows: TGTGCCAGCACCAACAGGGATGAGCAGTTCTTC. The encoded protein is CASTNRDEQFF.

The chain combines TRBV19 with TRBJ1-1, with D perhaps matching TRBD1 (5 bases). Germline values: CDR1 LNHDA, CDR2 SQIVND (reference sequence). Trimming stripped 4 bases from V and 6 bases from J, with 15 bases between. The CDR3 sequence is 14 residues long. The CDR3 region has the DNA TGTGCCAGTAGTAGGTCAGGGAAGGGCGCTGAAGCTTTCTTT. Translating gives CASSRSGKGAEAFF.

This chain connects TRBV18 to TRBJ1-5; tentatively, D is TRBD1 (5 bases). Germline loops: CDR1 KGHSH, CDR2 LQKENI. Trimming shortened V by 3 bases and J by 5 bases, and 11 bases separated the two germline ends. The CDR3 is 14 residues long. CDR3 region: CASSPAGGDQPQHF. The CDR3 DNA sequence: TGTGCCAGCTCACCCGCGGGGGGGGATCAGCCCCAGCATTTT.

The chain couples TRBV7-3 to TRBJ2-5; TRBD2 agrees at 8 bases. This CDR3 has 15 residues. With 2 bases clipped from V and 5 bases from J, the junction kept 7 bases outside the gene matches. CDR1 SGHTA and CDR2 FQGTGA come from the germline V gene. The CDR3 is CASSLSSGSAETQYF. Written as DNA, the CDR3 is TGTGCCAGCAGCTTATCCAGCGGGAGCGCTGAGACCCAGTACTTC.

The chain has TRBV29-1 and TRBJ2-1; unclear D gene. The V gene's germline CDR1 is SQVTM and CDR2 ANQGSEA. CDR3 size: 9 residues. V shed 4 bases and J shed 15 bases, with 10 bases lying between them. The CDR3 protein is CSVVVSRFF. In DNA form, the CDR3 reads TGCAGCGTTGTAGTTAGCAGGTTCTTC.